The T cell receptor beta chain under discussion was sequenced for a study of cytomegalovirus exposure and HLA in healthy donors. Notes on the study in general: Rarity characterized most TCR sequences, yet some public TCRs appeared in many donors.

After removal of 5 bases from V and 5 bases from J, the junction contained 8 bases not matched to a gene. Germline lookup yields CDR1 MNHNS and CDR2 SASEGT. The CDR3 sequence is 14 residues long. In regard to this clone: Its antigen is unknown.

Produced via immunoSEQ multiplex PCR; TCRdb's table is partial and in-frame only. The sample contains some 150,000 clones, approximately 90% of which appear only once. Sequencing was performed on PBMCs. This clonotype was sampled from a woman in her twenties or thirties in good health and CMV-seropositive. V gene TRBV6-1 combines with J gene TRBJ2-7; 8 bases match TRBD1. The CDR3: CASSLLTGADEQYF. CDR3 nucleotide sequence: TGTGCCAGCAGTCTACTGACAGGGGCCGACGAGCAGTACTTC.